Listed below are T cell receptor beta chains from one sample, sequenced in a study of vaccination and CD4 T cells after COVID-19. TCRdb processed the PCR reads anew with MiXCR; each CDR3 protein has one entry. The data hold under 30,000 distinct CDR3 sequences, with about 46% observed a single time. Sequences were derived from CD4+ T cells from blood, sampled about 7 months after SARS-CoV-2 vaccination. The receptors were sampled from a human donor who had recovered from COVID-19. Both conserved end residues are part of each CDR3. Each record gives: D gene, clone size, J gene, V gene, CDR3 protein, CDR3 DNA. The D gene is left open where the match is weak. Clone size is shown for a subset of rows, as once, few, many or a class of expanded clone.

>.|few|TRBJ2-2|TRBV7-9
CASSPAAGELFF
TGTGCCAGCAGCCCTGCAGCTGGGGAGCTGTTTTTT
>.|.|TRBJ2-6|TRBV7-9
CASSRIAGSGANVLTF
TGTGCCAGCAGCCGCATAGCCGGATCTGGGGCCAACGTCCTGACTTTC
>TRBD1|.|TRBJ1-1|TRBV24-1
CATSAGGGTEAFF
TGTGCCACCAGTGCAGGGGGGGGCACTGAAGCTTTCTTT
>.|.|TRBJ1-5|TRBV12-3/TRBV12-4
CASSLRDRNQPQHF
TGTGCCAGCAGTCTCCGGGACCGCAATCAGCCCCAGCATTTT
>TRBD2|few|TRBJ2-2|TRBV15
CATSSPTGGLKGGELFF
TGTGCCACCAGCAGCCCCACGGGGGGGCTTAAGGGCGGGGAGCTGTTTTTT
>.|few|TRBJ2-5|TRBV20-1
CSASGASWAETQYF
TGCAGTGCTAGTGGGGCTAGTTGGGCGGAGACCCAGTACTTC
>TRBD2|.|TRBJ2-7|TRBV20-1
CSAGTSGSITSYEQYF
TGCAGTGCGGGGACTAGCGGGAGTATCACTTCCTACGAGCAGTACTTC
>.|.|TRBJ2-5|TRBV20-1
CSARADSQRETQYF
TGCAGTGCTAGGGCGGACAGCCAACGAGAGACCCAGTACTTC
>.|.|TRBJ1-5|TRBV6-5
CASSYQTSQTDFFWQPQHF
TGTGCCAGCAGTTACCAAACCTCTCAAACGGACTTCTTCTGGCAGCCCCAGCATTTT
>TRBD1|.|TRBJ1-6|TRBV15
CATSTRTGRNSPLHF
TGTGCCACCAGCACCCGGACAGGGCGGAATTCACCCCTCCACTTT
>.|.|TRBJ1-6|TRBV19
CASMIGSYNSPLHF
TGTGCCAGTATGATTGGCTCCTATAATTCACCCCTCCACTTT